This TCR beta chain was found in a study of T cell responses to AZD1222 COVID-19 vaccine. Assay used: immunoSEQ multiplex PCR; TCRdb lists only in-frame clones, some missing. The top ten hold 12% of the sample, which has 100,000 or so clones, just under 90% seen once. General observations from the study: The study found Spike-specific TCR breadth and depth rose after two AZD1222 doses. Unmutated variant regions reportedly attract nearly half of all spike-specific TCRs. Spike was spanned by vaccine-associated CD4 TCRs, which were dominant at 160-218 and 743-854.

Germline assignment: CDR1 SNHLY and CDR2 FYNNEI. This CDR3 comprises 14 residues. V was clipped by 6 bases and J by 3 bases, with 14 bases between them. This clone was detected only a few times. Its matching antigen is unknown. This chain joins TRBV2 and TRBJ1-2; possibly TRBD1 for D (5 bases). This receptor was taken from an adult in good health. The sequencing here drew on peripheral blood, taken on day 0 of AZD1222 vaccination. CDR3 nucleotide sequence: TGTGCCAGCAGGTTACAGGAAACCCACTATGGCTACACCTTC. Its protein product is CASRLQETHYGYTF.